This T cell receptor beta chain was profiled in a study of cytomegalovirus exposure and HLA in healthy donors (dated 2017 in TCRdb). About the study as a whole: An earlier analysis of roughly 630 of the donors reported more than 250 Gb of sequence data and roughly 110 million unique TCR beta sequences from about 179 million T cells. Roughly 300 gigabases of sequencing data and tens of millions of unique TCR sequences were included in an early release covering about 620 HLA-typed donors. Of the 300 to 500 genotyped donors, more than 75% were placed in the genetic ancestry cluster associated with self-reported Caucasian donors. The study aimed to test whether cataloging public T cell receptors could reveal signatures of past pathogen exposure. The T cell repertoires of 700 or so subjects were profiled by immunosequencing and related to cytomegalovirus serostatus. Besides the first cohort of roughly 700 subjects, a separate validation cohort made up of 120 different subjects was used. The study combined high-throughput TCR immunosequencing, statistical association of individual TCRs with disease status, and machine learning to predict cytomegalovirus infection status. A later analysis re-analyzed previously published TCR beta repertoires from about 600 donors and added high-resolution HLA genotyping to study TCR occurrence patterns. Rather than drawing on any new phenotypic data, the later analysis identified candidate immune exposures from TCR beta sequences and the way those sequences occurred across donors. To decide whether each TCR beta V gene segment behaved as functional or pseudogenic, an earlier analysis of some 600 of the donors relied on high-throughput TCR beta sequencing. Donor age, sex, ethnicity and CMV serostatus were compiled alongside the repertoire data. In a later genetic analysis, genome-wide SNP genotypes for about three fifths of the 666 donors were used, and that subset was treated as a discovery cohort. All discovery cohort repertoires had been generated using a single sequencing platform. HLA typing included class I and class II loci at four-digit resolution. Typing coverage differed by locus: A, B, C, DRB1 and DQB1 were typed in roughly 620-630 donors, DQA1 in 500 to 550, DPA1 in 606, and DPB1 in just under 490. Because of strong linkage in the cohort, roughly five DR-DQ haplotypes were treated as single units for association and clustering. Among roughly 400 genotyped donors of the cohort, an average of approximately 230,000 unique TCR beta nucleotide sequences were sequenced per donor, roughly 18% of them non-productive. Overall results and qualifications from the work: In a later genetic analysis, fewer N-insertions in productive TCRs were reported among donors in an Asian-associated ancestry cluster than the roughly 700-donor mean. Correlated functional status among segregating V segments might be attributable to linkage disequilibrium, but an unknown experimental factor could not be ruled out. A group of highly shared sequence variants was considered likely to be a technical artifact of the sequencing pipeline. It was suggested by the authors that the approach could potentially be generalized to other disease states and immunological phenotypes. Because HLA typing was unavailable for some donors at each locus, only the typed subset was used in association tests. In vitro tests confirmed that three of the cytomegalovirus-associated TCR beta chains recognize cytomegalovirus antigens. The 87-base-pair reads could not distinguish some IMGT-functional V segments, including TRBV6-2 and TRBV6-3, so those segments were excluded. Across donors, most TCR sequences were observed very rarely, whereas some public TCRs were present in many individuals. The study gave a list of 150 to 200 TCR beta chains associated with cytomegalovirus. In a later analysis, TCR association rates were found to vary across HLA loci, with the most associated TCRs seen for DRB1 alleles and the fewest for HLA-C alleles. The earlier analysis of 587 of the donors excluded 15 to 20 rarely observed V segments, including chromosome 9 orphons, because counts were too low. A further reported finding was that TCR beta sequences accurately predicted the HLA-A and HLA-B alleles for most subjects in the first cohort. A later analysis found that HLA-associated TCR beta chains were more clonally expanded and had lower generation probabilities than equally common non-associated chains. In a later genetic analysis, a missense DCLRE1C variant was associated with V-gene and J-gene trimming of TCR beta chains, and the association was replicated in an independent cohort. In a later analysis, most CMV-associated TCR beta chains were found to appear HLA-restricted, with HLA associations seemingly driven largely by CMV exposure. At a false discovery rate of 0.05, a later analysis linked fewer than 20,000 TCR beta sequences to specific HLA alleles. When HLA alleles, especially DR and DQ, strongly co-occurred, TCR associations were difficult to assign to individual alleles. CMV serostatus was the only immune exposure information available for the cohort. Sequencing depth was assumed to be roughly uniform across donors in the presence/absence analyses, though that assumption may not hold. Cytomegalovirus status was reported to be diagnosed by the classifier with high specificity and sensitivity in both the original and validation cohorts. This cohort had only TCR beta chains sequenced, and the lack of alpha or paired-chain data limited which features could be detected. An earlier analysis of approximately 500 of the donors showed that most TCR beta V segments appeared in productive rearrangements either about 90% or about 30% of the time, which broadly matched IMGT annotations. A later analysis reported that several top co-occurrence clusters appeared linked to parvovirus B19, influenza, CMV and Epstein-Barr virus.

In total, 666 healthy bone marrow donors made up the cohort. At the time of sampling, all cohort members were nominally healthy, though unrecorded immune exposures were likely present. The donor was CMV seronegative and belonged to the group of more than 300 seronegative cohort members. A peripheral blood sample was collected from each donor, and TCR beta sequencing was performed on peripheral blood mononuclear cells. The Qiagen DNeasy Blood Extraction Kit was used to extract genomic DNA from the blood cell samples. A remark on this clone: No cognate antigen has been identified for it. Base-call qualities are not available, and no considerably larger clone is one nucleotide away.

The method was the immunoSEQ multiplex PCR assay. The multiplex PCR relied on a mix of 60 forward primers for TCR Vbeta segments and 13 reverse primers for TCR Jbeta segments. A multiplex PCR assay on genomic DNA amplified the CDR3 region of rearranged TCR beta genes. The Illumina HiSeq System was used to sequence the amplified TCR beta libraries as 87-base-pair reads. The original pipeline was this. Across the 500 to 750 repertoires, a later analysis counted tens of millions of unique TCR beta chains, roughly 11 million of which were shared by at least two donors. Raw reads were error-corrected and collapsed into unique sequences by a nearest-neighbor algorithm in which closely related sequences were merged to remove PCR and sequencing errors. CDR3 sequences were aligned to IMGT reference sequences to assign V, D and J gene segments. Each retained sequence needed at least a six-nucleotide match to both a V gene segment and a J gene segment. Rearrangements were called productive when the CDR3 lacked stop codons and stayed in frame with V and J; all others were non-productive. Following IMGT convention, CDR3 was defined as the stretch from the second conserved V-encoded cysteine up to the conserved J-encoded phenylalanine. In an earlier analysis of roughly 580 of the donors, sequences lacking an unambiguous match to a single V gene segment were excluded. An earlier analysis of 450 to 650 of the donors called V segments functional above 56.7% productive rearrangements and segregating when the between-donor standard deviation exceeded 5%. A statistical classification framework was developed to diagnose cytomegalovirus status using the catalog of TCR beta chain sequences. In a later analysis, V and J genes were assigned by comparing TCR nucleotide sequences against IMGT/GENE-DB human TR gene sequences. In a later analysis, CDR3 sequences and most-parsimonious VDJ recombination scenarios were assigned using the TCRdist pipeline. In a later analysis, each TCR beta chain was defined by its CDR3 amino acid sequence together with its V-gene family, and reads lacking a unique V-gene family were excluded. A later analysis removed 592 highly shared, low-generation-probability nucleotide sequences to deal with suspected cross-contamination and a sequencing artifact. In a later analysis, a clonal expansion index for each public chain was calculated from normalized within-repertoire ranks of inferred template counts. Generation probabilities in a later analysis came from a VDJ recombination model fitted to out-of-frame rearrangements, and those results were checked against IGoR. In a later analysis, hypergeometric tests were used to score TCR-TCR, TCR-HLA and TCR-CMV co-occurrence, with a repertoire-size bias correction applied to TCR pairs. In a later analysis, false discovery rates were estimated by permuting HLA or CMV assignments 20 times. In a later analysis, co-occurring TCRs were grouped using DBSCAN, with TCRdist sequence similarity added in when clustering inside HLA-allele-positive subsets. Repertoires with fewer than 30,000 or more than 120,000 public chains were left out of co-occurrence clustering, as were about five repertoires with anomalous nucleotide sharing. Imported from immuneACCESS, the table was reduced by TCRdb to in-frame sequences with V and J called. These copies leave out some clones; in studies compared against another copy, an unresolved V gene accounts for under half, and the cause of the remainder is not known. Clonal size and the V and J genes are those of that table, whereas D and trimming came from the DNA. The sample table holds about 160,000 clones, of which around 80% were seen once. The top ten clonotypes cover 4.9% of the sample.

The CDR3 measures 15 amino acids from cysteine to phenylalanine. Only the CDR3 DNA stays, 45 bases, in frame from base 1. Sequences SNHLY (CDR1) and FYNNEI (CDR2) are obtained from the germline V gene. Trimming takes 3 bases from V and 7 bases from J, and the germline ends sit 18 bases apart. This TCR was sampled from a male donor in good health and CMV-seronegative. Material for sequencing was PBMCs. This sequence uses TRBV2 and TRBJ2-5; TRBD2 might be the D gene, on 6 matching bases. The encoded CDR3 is CASSDQAGSGGTQYF. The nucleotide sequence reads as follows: TGTGCCAGCAGTGATCAGGCGGGGTCGGGTGGGACCCAGTACTTC.